The subject of this entry is one TCR beta chain. The entry originates in a study of radiotherapy plus CTLA-4 blockade in lung cancer. Clones were sequenced by immunoSEQ multiplex PCR, and TCRdb holds only the in-frame ones, with some missing. Of 25,000 to 35,000 clones listed, about 81% are singletons. The CDR3 loop spans 15 amino acids. Germline loops: CDR1 MDHEN, CDR2 SYDVKM. With 1 base clipped from V and 8 bases from J, the junction kept 9 bases outside the gene matches. Sequenced here: peripheral blood, sampled from a patient treated with radiotherapy plus ipilimumab. This rearrangement joins TRBV28 to TRBJ1-2; 8 bases line up with TRBD1. The sequence derives from a human donor with non-small cell lung cancer that progressed on radiotherapy plus ipilimumab. This CDR3 is CASSLSTGQGRGYTF. DNA for the CDR3: TGTGCCAGCAGTTTATCTACCGGACAGGGCAGGGGCTACACCTTC.